A single T cell receptor (beta chain) is shown here with its context. Its target is not known. These data belong to a study of OX40 agonist ivuxolimab in advanced cancers. Whole-study context: Enrollees could have had prior anti-PD-1, anti-PD-L1 or anti-CTLA-4 therapy, which over 35% had received. Findings and caveats of the study: Clonal expansion in partial responders at 0.1-3.0 mg/kg ranked among the lowest.

Assay: immunoSEQ multiplex PCR; the TCRdb copy retains only in-frame clones and omits some. Of tens of thousands of clones listed, 75% to 90% are singletons. The V and J ends lost 8 bases and 4 bases respectively, with 15 bases between them. The CDR3 length is 14 residues. From germline, CDR1 is SGHRS and CDR2 YFSETQ. The receptor was isolated from an adult with an advanced solid tumor such as melanoma, head and neck, liver or kidney cancer. Specimen: CD4+ or CD8+ T cells sorted from blood, collected in a trial of the OX40 agonist ivuxolimab. The chain employs TRBV5-1 and TRBJ2-2; possible D gene TRBD2, 5 bases. The CDR3 DNA reads TGCGCCAGTACGGACGGAGGCGCCACCGGGGAGCTGTTTTTT. This encodes CASTDGGATGELFF.